The rows below give T cell receptor beta chains drawn from one sample of a study of identical twins. A single record per CDR3 protein comes from TCRdb applying MiXCR to the 5' RACE reads. The table includes fewer than 650,000 distinct CDR3 sequences, more than 9% detected once. This same sample was also taken into another study, of yellow fever vaccine responses in identical twins.

The sample comprised PBMCs. The receptors stem from a young woman in good health. Both conserved end residues are part of each CDR3. A D gene is named only where the DNA matches it firmly. Clone size, where shown, is once, few, many, or a class for clones that have expanded.

d_call | cdr3_length | j_call | v_call | clone_size | cdr3_nt | cdr3_aa
NA | 15 | TRBJ2-1 | TRBV24-1 | NA | TGTGCCACCAGTGATCCCCTCACTAGCTTCGATGAGCAGTTCTTC | CATSDPLTSFDEQFF
NA | 17 | TRBJ1-5 | TRBV5-5 | NA | TGTGCCAGCAGCGCGTGGTTCCAGACGAATAGCAATCAGCCCCAGCATTTT | CASSAWFQTNSNQPQHF
TRBD2 | 18 | TRBJ2-3 | TRBV3-1 | once | TGTGCCAGCAGCCAAGAGGTATTAAAAGCGGGAGGCCCGGATACGCAGTATTTT | CASSQEVLKAGGPDTQYF
TRBD1 | 15 | TRBJ2-7 | TRBV28 | NA | TGTGCCAGCAGTTCCCCCGGGACAGGGGTGAGCGAGCAGTACTTC | CASSSPGTGVSEQYF
NA | 15 | TRBJ2-4 | TRBV18 | NA | TGTGCCAGCTCACCAGGAGTGTTAGCCAAAAACATTCAGTACTTC | CASSPGVLAKNIQYF
TRBD2 | 16 | TRBJ2-3 | TRBV6-1 | many | TGTGCCAGCAGCCTCGCTAGCGGGGGGGGTGCAGATACGCAGTATTTT | CASSLASGGGADTQYF
NA | 11 | TRBJ1-2 | TRBV12-3/TRBV12-4 | many | TGTGCCAGCAGCCGCCCGGGGAGCTACACCTTC | CASSRPGSYTF
NA | 14 | TRBJ2-3 | TRBV7-9 | NA | TGTGCCAGCAGCTTAACACAGGGTGCAGATACGCAGTATTTT | CASSLTQGADTQYF
NA | 15 | TRBJ1-5 | TRBV2 | many | TGTGCCAGCAGTGATTGGCAGGCCCCCAATCAGCCCCAGCATTTT | CASSDWQAPNQPQHF
TRBD2 | 19 | TRBJ2-5 | TRBV25-1 | many | TGTGCCAGCAGTGAGGAGCAGGCCGGGACTAGCGGGATAAAAGAGACCCAGTACTTC | CASSEEQAGTSGIKETQYF
TRBD2 | 16 | TRBJ2-7 | TRBV20-1 | few | TGCAGTGCTAGTCCGCGGGAGCATTTCACCTCCTACGAGCAGTACTTC | CSASPREHFTSYEQYF